This T cell receptor (beta chain) was identified during a study of radiation and T cells in renal cell carcinoma. On the study more broadly: Nephrectomy followed 15 Gy stereotactic body radiation by 4 weeks.

In regard to this clone: Its antigen is unidentified.

The CDR3 extends over 13 amino acids. In germline, CDR1 is GTSNPN, CDR2 SVGIG (reference sequence). V was pared by 4 bases and J by 10 bases, with 5 bases of the junction left unmatched. Study results and limitations: From baseline, blood top tumor clonotypes peaked at 2 weeks post-radiation.

Assay: immunoSEQ multiplex PCR; the TCRdb copy retains only in-frame clones and omits some. The sample lists about 140,000 clones, less than 90% occurring once. Time point meaning: baseline pretreatment blood. As for treatment: 15 Gy SBRT to primary tumor, nephrectomy 4 weeks later. Serial blood draws occurred at baseline and 2 and 4 weeks post-SBRT. The material sequenced was blood, taken from a patient whose treatment included radiotherapy and nephrectomy. This chain connects TRBV30 to TRBJ2-1; 12 positions agree with TRBD2. This TCR was recovered from a woman between 50 and 59 years old with renal cell carcinoma. The CDR3 bases are TGTGCCTGGACCCTAGCGGGAGGGAAAGAGCAGTTCTTC. This encodes CAWTLAGGKEQFF.